The entry below gives a single T cell receptor beta chain sequence along with its context. The ends were cut back, 4 bases at V and 2 bases at J, with 14 bases in the middle. The CDR3 is made up of 15 amino acids. CDR1 is MGHRA and CDR2 is YSYEKL in the germline V gene. The iRepertoire nested amplicon-rescue multiplex PCR amplified TCR alpha and beta CDR3s from RNA. TCRdb reanalysed the multiplex PCR reads using MiXCR and keeps one entry per CDR3 protein. The sample includes about 130,000 distinct CDR3 sequences, about 22% seen only once; the top ten take roughly 29%. These data originate in a study of glioma-infiltrating T cells.

The chain is built from TRBV4-1 and TRBJ2-5; a weak D match, TRBD2 (6 bases). Sequencing used glioma tissue, nonneoplastic brain tissue, or PBMCs (not recorded which). The clonotype originates from a human donor with low-grade glioma or glioblastoma, undergoing nonglioma brain surgery, or in good health (not recorded which). CDR3 loop: CASSPQGGEQETQYF. In nucleotides, the CDR3 is TGCGCCAGCAGCCCCCAGGGAGGAGAACAAGAGACCCAGTACTTC.